This T cell receptor beta chain was documented in a study of blood T cell repertoires in COVID-19. The V gene's germline CDR1 is SGDLS and CDR2 YYNGEE. The CDR3 covers 14 residues. The junction had 0 bases not matched to a gene; V was cut back by 3 bases and J by 4 bases. In the original processing: Using reference gene primer amplification, nucleated cell counts were estimated. Clones were read by immunoSEQ multiplex PCR, and TCRdb kept only the in-frame ones, dropping some. V and J calls plus clone size are reproduced from that table; the DNA served to infer D and trimming. Of fewer than 350,000 clones in the sample, around 86% are singletons; the top ten hold 5% to 5.5%.

The source material was PBMCs or T cells enriched from blood (not recorded which). The V gene is TRBV9, the J gene TRBJ2-2; the match to TRBD1 covers 10 bases. This TCR came from a man aged 60-69 years who had recovered from COVID-19. The CDR3 DNA reads TGTGCCAGCAGCGGGACAGGGGGCACCGGGGAGCTGTTTTTT. It encodes CASSGTGGTGELFF.